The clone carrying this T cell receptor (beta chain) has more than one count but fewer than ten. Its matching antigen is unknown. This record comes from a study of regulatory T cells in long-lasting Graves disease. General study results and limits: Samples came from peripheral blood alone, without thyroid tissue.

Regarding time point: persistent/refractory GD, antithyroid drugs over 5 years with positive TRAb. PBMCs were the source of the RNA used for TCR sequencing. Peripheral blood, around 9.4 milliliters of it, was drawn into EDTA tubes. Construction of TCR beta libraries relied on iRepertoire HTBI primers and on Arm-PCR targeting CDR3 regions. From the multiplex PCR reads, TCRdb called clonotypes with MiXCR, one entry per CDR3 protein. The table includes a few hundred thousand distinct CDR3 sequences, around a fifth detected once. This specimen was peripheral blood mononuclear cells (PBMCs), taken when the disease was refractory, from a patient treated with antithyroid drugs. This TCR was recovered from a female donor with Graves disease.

CDR3 loop: CASSLEPLTGFDEQYF. The CDR3 nucleotides read TGTGCCAGCAGCTTAGAACCTCTGACAGGTTTCGACGAGCAGTACTTC. The rearrangement uses TRBV11-3 and TRBJ2-7; possibly TRBD1 for D (6 bases). Germline CDR1 is SGHNT and CDR2 is YENEEA. The V end was cut by 0 bases, the J end by 5 bases, with 17 bases between. The CDR3 has 16 residues.